Shown below are 28 T cell receptor beta chains from a single sample sequenced in a study of T cell changes during pregnancy in multiple sclerosis. Using immunoSEQ multiplex PCR, the repertoire was profiled, and TCRdb retains in-frame clones only, with some absent. The repertoire holds 85,000 to 100,000 clones, with 92% as singletons. The sample here was peripheral blood, taken in the first trimester of pregnancy. The receptors were sampled from a female donor with multiple sclerosis, enrolled in a pregnancy study.

The chain recombines TRBV27 with TRBJ1-2, with D perhaps matching TRBD1 (5 bases). V dropped 6 bases and J dropped 3 bases, with 14 bases sitting between them. From germline, CDR1 is MNHEY and CDR2 SMNVEV (reference sequence). The CDR3 loop spans 14 amino acids. The CDR3 coding sequence is TGTGCCAGCAGATCTAGGGGAGGCGACTATGGCTACACCTTC. Its protein is CASRSRGGDYGYTF.

This chain connects TRBV28 to TRBJ1-2; tentatively, D is TRBD1 (6 bases). The CDR3 runs to 15 residues. The ends were cut back, 2 bases at V and 8 bases at J, with 18 bases in the middle. The germline gives CDR1 MDHEN, CDR2 SYDVKM. Here the CDR3 DNA reads TGTGCCAGCAGTTTAATTAGACAGGTAAACAGCGGCTACACCTTC. It yields the protein CASSLIRQVNSGYTF.

The V and J genes are TRBV27 and TRBJ1-2; 8 nucleotides line up with TRBD1. This CDR3 region has 14 residues. With V trimmed by 3 bases and J by 3 bases, 3 bases remained unmatched. The germline gives CDR1 MNHEY, CDR2 SMNVEV (reference sequence). The CDR3 DNA reads as TGTGCCAGCAGTTTGTCGGACAGGGACTATGGCTACACCTTC. Residues: CASSLSDRDYGYTF.

The chain employs TRBV30 and TRBJ2-6; TRBD1 matches 8 bases. CDR1 is GTSNPN and CDR2 is SVGIG in the germline V gene (reference sequence). The CDR3 covers 18 residues. The ends lost 2 bases at V and 0 bases at J; junction bases unmatched: 9. The CDR3 region is CAWSTGTGLSSGANVLTF. The CDR3 nucleotides are TGTGCCTGGAGTACGGGGACAGGACTTAGCTCTGGGGCCAACGTCCTGACTTTC. Full variable domain (outside the CDR3, taken from reference TRBV30 and TRBJ2-6): SQTIHQWPATLVQPVGSPLSLECTVEGTSNPNLYWYRQAAGRGLQLLFYSVGIGQISSEVPQNLSASRPQDRQFILSSKKLLLSDSGFYLCAWSTGTGLSSGANVLTFGAGSRLTVL.

The chain is built from TRBV29-1 and TRBJ1-2, with 10 bases lining up with TRBD1. The CDR3 consists of 13 residues. The germline V gene encodes CDR1 SQVTM and CDR2 ANQGSEA. With V trimmed by 3 bases and J by 6 bases, 4 bases remained unmatched. Written as DNA, the CDR3 is TGCAGCGTTGACCAGACAGGGGGCCATGGCTACACCTTC. Translated: CSVDQTGGHGYTF.

The chain carries TRBV27 and TRBJ2-1; 16 bases line up with TRBD2. This CDR3 region has 13 residues. Germline CDR1 is MNHEY and CDR2 is SMNVEV (reference sequence). The chain's CDR3 is CASGLAGGLEQFF. CDR3 coding DNA: TGTGCTTCGGGACTAGCGGGAGGGCTTGAGCAGTTCTTC.

V gene TRBV19 combines with J gene TRBJ1-2; a weak D match, TRBD1 (6 bases). Trimming shortened V by 5 bases and J by 3 bases, and 16 bases separated the two germline ends. CDR1 is LNHDA and CDR2 is SQIVND in the germline V gene (reference sequence). This CDR3 has 15 residues. DNA for the CDR3: TGTGCCAGTAGTCCCCAGGGGTGGGAATACTATGGCTACACCTTC. Protein sequence: CASSPQGWEYYGYTF.

The gene calls are TRBV9 and TRBJ1-5; D gene ambiguous. V lost 0 bases, J lost 7 bases, and 8 bases lay in between. Germline CDR1 and CDR2: SGDLS and YYNGEE. The CDR3 spans 13 residues. CDR3: CASSVGHLQPQHF. The CDR3, as DNA: TGTGCCAGCAGCGTAGGACATCTACAGCCCCAGCATTTT.

The CDR3 nucleotides are TGTGCCAGCAGCTTTGGGGGCAACCCTGGCTACACCTTC. It specifies CASSFGGNPGYTF. The V and J genes are TRBV5-4 and TRBJ1-2, with D maybe TRBD1 (6 bases). Trimming removed 2 bases from V and 7 bases from J, with 12 bases in between. The germline V gene has CDR1 SGHNT and CDR2 YYREEE (reference sequence). The CDR3 contains 13 residues.

This rearrangement joins TRBV10-3 to TRBJ2-7; 14 bases are a match to TRBD2. The CDR3 is made up of 16 amino acids. V was pared by 2 bases and J by 6 bases, with 6 bases of the junction left unmatched. Germline-derived CDR1 and CDR2 are ENHRY and SYGVKD. As DNA, the CDR3 is TGTGCCATCAGTGAGGTGCCTGGACTAGCGGGAGGCGAGCAGTACTTC. This encodes CAISEVPGLAGGEQYF.

The chain carries TRBV5-4 and TRBJ1-2; maybe TRBD1 (6 bases). Germline assignment: CDR1 SGHNT and CDR2 YYREEE (reference sequence). Trimming stripped 5 bases from V and 4 bases from J, with 15 bases between. This CDR3 contains 14 residues. The DNA of the CDR3 is TGTGCCAGCAGGGGAAAGGGCAGGGGCTATGGCTACACCTTC. This sequence encodes CASRGKGRGYGYTF. The full variable domain, with the rest looked up from reference TRBV5-4 and TRBJ1-2, is ETGVTQSPTHLIKTRGQQVTLRCSSQSGHNTVSWYQQALGQGPQFIFQYYREEENGRGNFPPRFSGLQFPNYSSELNVNALELDDSALYLCASRGKGRGYGYTFGSGTRLTVV.

V and J are TRBV5-6 and TRBJ1-2; 8 positions agree with TRBD1. V was clipped by 0 bases and J by 4 bases; unmatched bases: 11. Germline loops: CDR1 SGHDT, CDR2 YYEEEE. The CDR3 spans 17 residues. The CDR3 DNA reads as TGTGCCAGCAGCTTGGGCCGAGGGGACAGGATTCTCTATGGCTACACCTTC. Its translation: CASSLGRGDRILYGYTF.

This chain connects TRBV9 to TRBJ2-3; 14 nucleotides agree with TRBD2. This CDR3 is 17 amino acids long. Trimming took 4 bases from V and 4 from J; bases not matched to a gene: 8. The germline V gene has CDR1 SGDLS and CDR2 YYNGEE. The CDR3 nucleotides are TGTGCCAGCAGCCCGCTCCCGACTAGCGGGAGGGCAGATACGCAGTATTTT. This sequence encodes CASSPLPTSGRADTQYF. The whole variable domain, filled in from reference TRBV9 and TRBJ2-3, reads DSGVTQTPKHLITATGQRVTLRCSPRSGDLSVYWYQQSLDQGLQFLIQYYNGEERAKGNILERFSAQQFPDLHSELNLSSLELGDSALYFCASSPLPTSGRADTQYFGPGTRLTVL.

This clone was observed a handful of times. The chain employs TRBV4-2 and TRBJ2-5; TRBD1 matches 7 bases. The ends lost 3 bases at V and 3 bases at J; junction bases unmatched: 4. The germline CDR1 and CDR2 sequences are LGHNA and YNFKEQ. The CDR3 is 14 amino acids. CDR3 sequence: CASSQVGTEETQYF. DNA for the CDR3: TGTGCCAGCAGCCAGGTCGGGACAGAAGAGACCCAGTACTTC.

This chain joins TRBV4-1 and TRBJ2-7, with TRBD1 matching 8 bases. V trimming: 2 bases; J trimming: 4 bases; junction bases outside the gene matches: 10. The germline V gene has CDR1 MGHRA and CDR2 YSYEKL. The CDR3 contains 16 residues. This CDR3 reads CASSQWPRQGRYEQYF. The CDR3, as DNA: TGCGCCAGCAGCCAATGGCCACGACAGGGGAGATACGAGCAGTACTTC.

V and J are TRBV2 and TRBJ2-3, with 7 bases fitting TRBD1. The germline gives CDR1 SNHLY, CDR2 FYNNEI. J lost 4 bases, V lost 5 bases, and 3 bases had no gene match. The CDR3 is made up of 13 amino acids. CDR3: CASSLTGADTQYF. For the CDR3, the DNA is TGTGCCAGCAGTCTTACAGGGGCAGATACGCAGTATTTT.

The V call is TRBV7-6, the J call TRBJ1-1; the match to TRBD1 covers 8 bases. The CDR3 is made up of 17 amino acids. CDR1 is SGHVS, CDR2 FNYEAQ, per germline. Trimming cost V 1 base and J 4 bases; bases outside gene matches: 11. The CDR3 spells CASSLESGGRGPTEAFF. CDR3 nucleotides: TGTGCCAGCAGCTTAGAGTCTGGGGGCAGGGGGCCCACTGAAGCTTTCTTT.

The chain carries TRBV11-2 and TRBJ1-3; no clear D gene. Germline V gives CDR1 SGHAT, CDR2 FQNNGV. The V and J ends lost 2 bases and 0 bases respectively, with 8 bases between them. CDR3 length: 15 amino acids. CDR3 coding DNA: TGTGCCAGCAGCTTAAACTGGTACTCTGGAAACACCATATATTTT. Its protein product is CASSLNWYSGNTIYF.

The V call is TRBV29-1, the J call TRBJ2-1; perhaps TRBD1 as D (6 bases). V lost 3 bases and J 8 bases, leaving 11 bases between the germline ends. This CDR3 region has 12 residues. Germline CDR1 and CDR2: SQVTM and ANQGSEA. In DNA form, the CDR3 reads TGCAGCGTTGACGAATCAGGGGATGAGCAGTTCTTC. It is translated as CSVDESGDEQFF.

This chain joins TRBV4-2 and TRBJ2-3; D is perhaps TRBD2 (5 bases). The CDR3 has 14 amino acids. Germline values: CDR1 LGHNA, CDR2 YNFKEQ. Trimming removed 2 bases at V and 7 bases at J, with 13 bases between. In DNA form, the CDR3 reads TGTGCCAGCAGCCAACTAGCCTTCGATCATACGCAGTATTTT. Translating gives CASSQLAFDHTQYF.

The rearrangement uses TRBV29-1 and TRBJ1-4, with 7 positions matching TRBD1. Germline CDR1 SQVTM, CDR2 ANQGSEA. Trimming removed 7 bases from V and 8 bases from J; junction bases left unmatched: 10. The CDR3 spans 13 residues. CDR3 sequence reads: CSALTGSGEKLFF. For the CDR3, the DNA is TGCAGCGCTCTGACAGGGTCGGGCGAAAAACTGTTTTTT.

This chain uses TRBV5-6 with TRBJ2-7; possible D gene TRBD1, 5 bases. This CDR3 is 15 amino acids long. V lost 4 bases and J 0 bases, leaving 14 bases between the germline ends. Looked up from germline, CDR1 is SGHDT and CDR2 is YYEEEE. DNA for the CDR3: TGTGCCAGCAGCGGAACAGGCGTCAGCTCCTACGAGCAGTACTTC. Translating it yields CASSGTGVSSYEQYF.

The rearrangement links TRBV7-6 to TRBJ2-1; D might be TRBD1 (6 bases). The V gene lost 1 base and the J gene lost 7 bases, with 17 bases spanning the gap. The CDR3 extends over 16 amino acids. Germline V gene lookup returns CDR1 SGHVS and CDR2 FNYEAQ. CDR3 region: CASSLDMGARPNEQFF. The CDR3 DNA sequence: TGTGCCAGCAGCTTAGATATGGGGGCTAGGCCGAATGAGCAGTTCTTC. The full variable domain, in which reference TRBV7-6 and TRBJ2-1 provide the parts outside the CDR3, is GAGVSQSPRYKVTKRGQDVALRCDPISGHVSLYWYRQALGQGPEFLTYFNYEAQQDKSGLPNDRFSAERPEGSISTLTIQRTEQRDSAMYRCASSLDMGARPNEQFFGPGTRLTVL.

V is TRBV28 and J is TRBJ1-1; D is unclear. V dropped 5 bases and J dropped 1 base, with 11 bases sitting between them. Germline CDR1 reads MDHEN; CDR2 reads SYDVKM. CDR3 length: 14 amino acids. DNA of the CDR3: TGTGCCAGCAGTCGCCGGGGAGCGAACACTGAAGCTTTCTTT. It translates to CASSRRGANTEAFF.

The J gene is TRBJ1-2, the V gene TRBV5-4; the D is unclear. Germline loops: CDR1 SGHNT, CDR2 YYREEE (reference sequence). Trimming took off 7 bases at V and 2 bases at J, with 6 bases between the two ends. CDR3 length: 11 residues. This chain's CDR3 is CASGENYGYTF. The CDR3 bases are TGTGCCAGCGGGGAGAACTATGGCTACACCTTC.

The chain carries TRBV15 and TRBJ2-3, with 10 bases matching TRBD1. CDR1 is LNHNV and CDR2 is YYDKDF in the germline V gene (reference sequence). Trimming cost V 3 bases and J 6 bases; bases outside gene matches: 12. This CDR3 is 17 amino acids long. The CDR3 spells CATSSGRWGQGLDTQYF. For the CDR3, the DNA is TGTGCCACCAGCAGCGGGAGGTGGGGACAGGGGCTGGATACGCAGTATTTT.

J is TRBJ1-1 and V is TRBV9; D is unclear. Germline V gene data show CDR1 as SGDLS and CDR2 as YYNGEE. CDR3 length equals 13 residues. Trimming took 0 bases from V and 1 from J, leaving 4 bases between them. In DNA, the CDR3 is TGTGCCAGCAGCGTAGCGTCGAACACTGAAGCTTTCTTT. Translation: CASSVASNTEAFF.

This clone came up a few times. The genes are TRBV4-1 and TRBJ1-2; TRBD1 aligns across 8 bases. The V gene's germline CDR1 is MGHRA and CDR2 YSYEKL. Unmatched junction bases numbered 6, after V lost 1 base and J lost 2 bases. The CDR3 has 16 residues. CDR3 sequence: CASSQVSGGRNYGYTF. The CDR3 coding sequence is TGCGCCAGCAGCCAAGTTTCAGGGGGCAGGAACTATGGCTACACCTTC.